This T cell receptor beta chain was obtained from a study of cytomegalovirus exposure and HLA in healthy donors. Study outcomes and limitations: Confirmation was obtained in vitro that three CMV-associated chains are specific for CMV antigens. Sequencing probably produced one cluster of sequence variants that were highly shared.

Donors in the study were healthy people who gave bone marrow. Unrecorded immune exposure was likely among donors, who were nominally healthy when sampled. Germline CDR1 LNHDA, CDR2 SQIVND (reference sequence). With V trimmed by 3 bases and J by 5 bases, 19 bases remained unmatched. The CDR3 is 19 residues long. Amplification used 60 Vbeta primers and 13 Jbeta primers. Profiling relied on immunoSEQ multiplex PCR, and the TCRdb table lists in-frame clones only, not all of them. This sample has around 260,000 clones, with roughly 80% found just once. A word on this clone: The antigen is undetermined.

V and J are TRBV19 and TRBJ2-5; 9 nucleotides agree with TRBD2. This clonotype was obtained from a girl aged 2 to 10 in good health and CMV-seronegative. Sequencing was carried out using PBMCs. In DNA, the CDR3 is TGTGCCAGTAGTATTCGGGGAGTGGGACTAGCATTAAGCCGGGAGACCCAGTACTTC. Translation: CASSIRGVGLALSRETQYF. The full variable domain, its missing parts supplied by reference TRBV19 and TRBJ2-5, is DGGITQSPKYLFRKEGQNVTLSCEQNLNHDAMYWYRQDPGQGLRLIYYSQIVNDFQKGDIAEGYSVSREKKESFPLTVTSAQKNPTAFYLCASSIRGVGLALSRETQYFGPGTRLLVL.